Below, 11 T cell receptor beta chains from the same sample are listed, as sequenced in a study of T cells in localized non-small cell lung cancer. This table comes from immunoSEQ multiplex PCR, and its TCRdb copy is limited to in-frame clones, with some not included. The data hold almost 5,500 clones, with 85% observed a single time. The input for sequencing was PBMCs, taken before any cancer treatment. Every receptor here comes from a woman between 35 and 70 years old with stage II lung adenocarcinoma.

This rearrangement joins TRBV14 to TRBJ2-5; possibly TRBD1 or TRBD2 for D (5 bases each). Trimming pared 0 bases from V and 10 bases from J, leaving 12 bases between. Germline values: CDR1 SGHDN, CDR2 FVKESK. CDR3 size: 13 residues. CDR3 loop: CASSQDGLGGQYF. CDR3 in DNA: TGTGCCAGCAGCCAAGATGGACTTGGGGGCCAGTACTTC.

The chain links TRBV11-1 to TRBJ1-4, with D unclear. The CDR3 is 13 residues long. The V gene's germline CDR1 is SGHAT and CDR2 FQDESV (reference sequence). Trimming took 4 bases from V and 17 from J, leaving 20 bases between them. The CDR3 DNA follows: TGTGCCAGCAGCTCTCAACGGACTTTCGACCAATTTTTT. Its protein is CASSSQRTFDQFF.

The rearrangement uses TRBV10-1 and TRBJ1-6; D is unclear. The V gene's germline CDR1 is WNHNN and CDR2 SYGVQD (reference sequence). V shed 3 bases and J shed 6 bases, with 9 bases lying between them. The CDR3 spans 14 residues. CDR3 in DNA: TGCGCCAGCAGTGAAGGGTCAGTTAATTCACCCCTCCACTTT. Translating gives CASSEGSVNSPLHF.

The chain has TRBV29-1 and TRBJ2-1; D is unresolved. The CDR3 runs to 16 residues. Germline CDR1 reads SQVTM; CDR2 reads ANQGSEA. V dropped 2 bases and J dropped 4 bases, with 18 bases sitting between them. In nucleotides, the CDR3 is TGCAGCGTTGAACTTTTGGAGACCAGCAGTTACAATGAGCAGTTCTTC. Translation gives CSVELLETSSYNEQFF.

The chain uses TRBV13 and TRBJ1-2; 7 nucleotides align to TRBD1. After removal of 0 bases from V and 0 bases from J, the junction contained 4 bases not matched to a gene. The CDR3 has 16 residues. Per germline, CDR1 PRHDT and CDR2 FYEKMQ (reference sequence). DNA of the CDR3: TGTGCCAGCAGCTTAGGCGGGGACAGAGCTAACTATGGCTACACCTTC. It encodes CASSLGGDRANYGYTF.

This chain connects TRBV7-2 to TRBJ2-3, with D perhaps given as TRBD1 or TRBD2 (5 bases each). This CDR3 contains 14 residues. Germline V gene sequence: CDR1 SGHTA, CDR2 FQGNSA. V lost 5 bases, J lost 1 base, and 10 bases lay in between. CDR3 DNA: TGTGCCAGCAGCCCCGGGGCCGGCACAGATACGCAGTATTTT. Protein product: CASSPGAGTDTQYF.

This chain connects TRBV19 to TRBJ2-1, with D possibly matching TRBD2 (6 bases). The germline gives CDR1 LNHDA, CDR2 SQIVND (reference sequence). CDR3 length: 16 amino acids. V lost 4 bases, J lost 7 bases, and 20 bases lay in between. CDR3 in DNA: TGTGCCAGTAGTAAGCCTCGGGGGACCTGGTTTAATGAGCAGTTCTTC. This sequence encodes CASSKPRGTWFNEQFF.

The chain carries TRBV11-2 and TRBJ2-7; tentative D call: TRBD2 (5 bases). Germline V gives CDR1 SGHAT, CDR2 FQNNGV. There are 12 residues in the CDR3. The V and J ends lost 3 bases and 7 bases respectively, with 10 bases between them. The CDR3 region is CASSLIGGEQYF. The CDR3, as DNA: TGTGCCAGCAGCTTGATAGGCGGGGAGCAGTACTTC. Full variable domain (remainder filled in from reference TRBV11-2 and TRBJ2-7): EAGVAQSPRYKIIEKRQSVAFWCNPISGHATLYWYQQILGQGPKLLIQFQNNGVVDDSQLPKDRFSAERLKGVDSTLKIQPAKLEDSAVYLCASSLIGGEQYFGPGTRLTVT.

The V and J genes are TRBV28 and TRBJ2-6; 10 nucleotides align to TRBD1. Per the germline V gene, CDR1 is MDHEN and CDR2 is SYDVKM. The CDR3 is made up of 18 amino acids. V lost 4 bases and J lost 3; bases outside the gene matches: 9. The CDR3 is CASSWGGQGMSGANVLTF. The CDR3 nucleotides are TGTGCCAGCAGTTGGGGGGGACAGGGGATGAGTGGGGCCAACGTCCTGACTTTC.

This clone was counted between two and nine times. The chain couples TRBV5-6 to TRBJ2-5, with 9 bases identical to TRBD1. The CDR3 contains 15 residues. CDR1 SGHDT and CDR2 YYEEEE come from the germline V gene. Losses at the gene ends were 3 bases for V and 3 bases for J; bases not matched to a gene: 6. The CDR3 reads CASSSTGQGKETQYF. CDR3 DNA: TGTGCCAGCAGCTCCACTGGACAGGGGAAAGAGACCCAGTACTTC.

The chain joins TRBV7-9 to TRBJ1-3; 8 positions match TRBD1. This CDR3 spans 18 amino acids. The germline gives CDR1 SEHNR, CDR2 FQNEAQ (reference sequence). V gave up 3 bases and J gave up 0 bases; unmatched junction bases: 10. CDR3 nucleotide sequence: TGTGCCAGCAGCTTGGGGCTTCACAGGGGGATCTCTGGAAACACCATATATTTT. This gives the protein CASSLGLHRGISGNTIYF.